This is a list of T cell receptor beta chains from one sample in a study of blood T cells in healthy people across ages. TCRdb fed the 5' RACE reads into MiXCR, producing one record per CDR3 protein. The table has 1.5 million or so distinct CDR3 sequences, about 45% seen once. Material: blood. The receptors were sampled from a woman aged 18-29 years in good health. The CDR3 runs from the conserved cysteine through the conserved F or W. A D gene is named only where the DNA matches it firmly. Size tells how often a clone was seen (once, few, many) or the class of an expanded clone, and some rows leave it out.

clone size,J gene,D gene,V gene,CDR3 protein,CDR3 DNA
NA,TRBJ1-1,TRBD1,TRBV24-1,CATSTTGTDEAFF,TGTGCCACCAGCACAACCGGGACAGATGAAGCTTTCTTT
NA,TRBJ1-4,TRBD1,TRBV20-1,CSARAKDRVPLFF,TGCAGTGCTAGGGCGAAGGACAGGGTCCCGCTGTTTTTT
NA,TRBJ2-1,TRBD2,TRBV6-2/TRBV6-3,CASKRLPSAGEVVNVQFF,TGTGCCAGCAAGCGTCTTCCGAGTGCGGGGGAGGTGGTTAATGTGCAGTTCTTC
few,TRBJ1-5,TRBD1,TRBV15,CATSGITGARNQPQHF,TGTGCCACCAGCGGGATAACAGGGGCTCGGAATCAGCCCCAGCATTTT
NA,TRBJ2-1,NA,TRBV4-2,CASSQEETDYNEQFF,TGTGCCAGCAGCCAAGAGGAGACAGACTACAATGAGCAGTTCTTC
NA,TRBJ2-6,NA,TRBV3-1,CASSQVLLSGANVLTF,TGTGCCAGCAGCCAAGTACTACTCTCTGGGGCCAACGTCCTGACTTTC
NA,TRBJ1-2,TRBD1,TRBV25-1,CASSGGTGEGYTF,TGTGCCAGCAGTGGGGGGACAGGAGAAGGCTACACCTTC
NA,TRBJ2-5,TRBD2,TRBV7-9,CASSLVAGEYNEQYF,TGTGCCAGCAGCTTAGTGGCGGGGGAGTACAATGAGCAGTACTTC
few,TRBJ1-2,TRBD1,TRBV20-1,CSALHRGDYGYTF,TGCAGTGCGTTACACAGGGGGGACTATGGCTACACCTTC
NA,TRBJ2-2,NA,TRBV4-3,CASSQVETANTGELFF,TGCGCCAGCAGCCAAGTAGAGACAGCAAACACCGGGGAGCTGTTTTTT
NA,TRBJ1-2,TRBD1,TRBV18,CASSPPPGQGVSGYTF,TGTGCCAGCTCACCACCACCTGGACAGGGTGTTAGTGGCTACACCTTC
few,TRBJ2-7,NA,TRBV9,CAAERSLSYEQYF,TGTGCCGCGGAGCGCAGCCTCTCCTACGAGCAGTACTTC
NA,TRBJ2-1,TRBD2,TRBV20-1,CSARVAGRFVNEQFF,TGCAGTGCTAGAGTGGCCGGGAGGTTCGTCAATGAGCAGTTCTTC
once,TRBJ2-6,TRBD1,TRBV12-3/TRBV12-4,CASSSPRDRGANVQTF,TGTGCCAGCAGTTCCCCCCGGGACAGAGGGGCCAACGTCCAGACTTTC
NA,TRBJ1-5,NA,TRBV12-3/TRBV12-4,CASSLVGYNQPQHF,TGTGCCAGCAGTTTAGTCGGCTACAATCAGCCCCAGCATTTT
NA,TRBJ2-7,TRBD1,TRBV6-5,CAGRYSGQAFFEQYF,TGTGCCGGCAGGTACTCGGGACAGGCTTTCTTCGAGCAGTACTTC
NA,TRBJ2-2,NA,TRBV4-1,CASSDKGNTGELFF,TGCGCCAGCAGCGACAAGGGAAACACCGGGGAGCTGTTTTTT